The 30 T cell receptor beta chains reported below all come from one sample, sequenced in a study of radiotherapy plus CTLA-4 blockade in lung cancer. Profiling relied on immunoSEQ multiplex PCR, and the TCRdb table lists in-frame clones only, not all of them. The sample lists approximately 40,000 clones; 60% to 75% were seen once. Sequenced here: peripheral blood, sampled from a patient treated with radiotherapy plus ipilimumab. The receptors derive from a human donor with non-small cell lung cancer who had stable disease on radiotherapy plus ipilimumab.

The rearrangement links TRBV2 to TRBJ1-5; no firm D call. V lost 6 bases and J 4 bases, leaving 13 bases between the germline ends. Germline-derived CDR1 and CDR2 are SNHLY and FYNNEI. This CDR3 spans 14 amino acids. The CDR3 DNA follows: TGTGCCAGCAGGGCGGGCAGTCCTAATCAGCCCCAGCATTTT. Protein sequence: CASRAGSPNQPQHF. The full variable domain, with the rest looked up from reference TRBV2 and TRBJ1-5, is EPEVTQTPSHQVTQMGQEVILRCVPISNHLYFYWYRQILGQKVEFLVSFYNNEISEKSEIFDDQFSVERPDGSNFTLKIRSTKLEDSAMYFCASRAGSPNQPQHFGDGTRLSIL.

This clone was recorded a few times. The chain has TRBV5-8 and TRBJ1-1, with D unclear. The CDR3 has 9 amino acids. Trimming cost V 0 bases and J 9 bases, with 0 bases left between them. The germline CDR1 and CDR2 sequences are SGHTS and YDEGEE. CDR3 amino acids: CASSLEAFF. As DNA, the CDR3 is TGTGCCAGCAGCTTGGAAGCTTTCTTT.

V and J are TRBV6-5 and TRBJ1-4; D is undetermined. CDR1 MNHEY and CDR2 SVGAGI come from the germline V gene. V lost 10 bases and J lost 2, with 14 bases in between. The CDR3 has 14 amino acids. The CDR3 DNA reads TGTGCCACCCGGACGGTCGGGACTAATGAAAAACTGTTTTTT. It translates to CATRTVGTNEKLFF.

The chain employs TRBV2 and TRBJ1-6, with 9 bases matching TRBD1. The CDR3 spans 15 residues. The J segment lost 5 bases and the V segment lost 9 bases, leaving 8 bases of the junction unmatched. From germline, CDR1 is SNHLY and CDR2 FYNNEI. CDR3 in DNA: TGTGCCAGAAAGACAGGGGGTAGTGATAATTCACCCCTCCACTTT. Encoded protein: CARKTGGSDNSPLHF.

The CDR3 DNA is TGTGCCAGCTCACCCGGTCAGGGTTATAGCAATCAGCCCCAGCATTTT. Its translation is CASSPGQGYSNQPQHF. The chain joins TRBV18 to TRBJ1-5, with a weak D call TRBD1 (5 bases). Trimming shortened V by 3 bases and J by 0 bases, and 12 bases separated the two germline ends. Germline V gives CDR1 KGHSH, CDR2 LQKENI. The CDR3 runs 16 residues.

The J gene is TRBJ1-6, the V gene TRBV7-2, with D maybe TRBD1 (6 bases). This CDR3 region has 16 residues. Per the germline V gene, CDR1 is SGHTA and CDR2 is FQGNSA. Trimming shortened V by 1 base and J by 9 bases, and 16 bases separated the two germline ends. As DNA, the CDR3 is TGTGCCAGCAGCTTAGACACAGGGATAGTGGGTTCACCCCTCCACTTT. It codes for CASSLDTGIVGSPLHF. Full variable domain (remainder filled in from reference TRBV7-2 and TRBJ1-6): GAGVSQSPSNKVTEKGKDVELRCDPISGHTALYWYRQSLGQGLEFLIYFQGNSAPDKSGLPSDRFSAERTGGSVSTLTIQRTQQEDSAVYLCASSLDTGIVGSPLHFGNGTRLTVT.

This rearrangement joins TRBV27 to TRBJ1-2, with unresolved D. The CDR3 contains 14 residues. Germline V gene lookup returns CDR1 MNHEY and CDR2 SMNVEV (reference sequence). Trimming took off 2 bases at V and 4 bases at J, with 11 bases between the two ends. The CDR3 region is CASSLVRGGYGYTF. The CDR3 DNA reads as TGTGCCAGCAGTTTAGTCCGGGGAGGCTATGGCTACACCTTC.

The V gene is TRBV27, the J gene TRBJ2-4, with 11 bases lining up with TRBD1. CDR1 is MNHEY and CDR2 is SMNVEV in the germline V gene (reference sequence). This CDR3 comprises 14 residues. Trimming removed 4 bases from V and 9 bases from J; junction bases left unmatched: 5. CDR3 coding DNA: TGTGCCAGCAGTTCACCCGGGACAGGGGGCATTCAGTACTTC. Protein product: CASSSPGTGGIQYF.

The rearrangement uses TRBV27 and TRBJ2-2, with 9 bases identical to TRBD1. V shed 6 bases and J 4 bases; nucleotides not matched to a gene: 12. This CDR3 comprises 17 residues. Germline V gene data show CDR1 as MNHEY and CDR2 as SMNVEV (reference sequence). The CDR3 DNA sequence: TGTGCCAGCAGGAGCATCACCGGGACAGGGACCACCGGGGAGCTGTTTTTT. Translation: CASRSITGTGTTGELFF.

V gene TRBV7-2 combines with J gene TRBJ2-5; 11 nucleotides line up with TRBD2. The CDR3 is made up of 15 amino acids. V shed 5 bases and J 2 bases; nucleotides not matched to a gene: 4. The germline gives CDR1 SGHTA, CDR2 FQGNSA. CDR3 bases: TGTGCCAGCAGCAGTAGCGGGGGGGAGCAAGAGACCCAGTACTTC. Protein sequence: CASSSSGGEQETQYF. Using reference TRBV7-2 and TRBJ2-5 for the parts outside the CDR3, the full variable domain is GAGVSQSPSNKVTEKGKDVELRCDPISGHTALYWYRQSLGQGLEFLIYFQGNSAPDKSGLPSDRFSAERTGGSVSTLTIQRTQQEDSAVYLCASSSSGGEQETQYFGPGTRLLVL.

The chain combines TRBV6-6 with TRBJ1-2, with 7 bases matching TRBD1. Trimming at V came to 2 bases and at J to 8 bases, leaving 2 bases not matched to a gene. Germline CDR1 is MNHNY and CDR2 is SVGAGI (reference sequence). CDR3 length equals 12 residues. CDR3 in amino acids: CASSYDRVGYTF. The CDR3 DNA is TGTGCCAGCAGTTACGACAGGGTCGGCTACACCTTC.

The CDR3 here is CASSESRTGRSTGELFF. CDR3 nucleotides: TGTGCCAGCAGCGAAAGCAGGACTGGCCGGAGTACCGGGGAGCTGTTTTTT. J is TRBJ2-2 and V is TRBV7-7; maybe TRBD2 (5 bases). The CDR3 sequence is 17 residues long. The germline CDR1 and CDR2 sequences are SSHAT and FNYEAQ (reference sequence). The germline V and J ends were trimmed by 5 bases and 5 bases, with 21 bases remaining between them.

The rearrangement joins TRBV7-3 to TRBJ1-1, with D possibly matching TRBD1 (5 bases). Deletions cut 5 bases from V and 5 bases from J, with 15 bases between. Per the germline V gene, CDR1 is SGHTA and CDR2 is FQGTGA. The CDR3 spans 14 residues. The CDR3 is CASSRDPATTEAFF. CDR3 sequence (DNA): TGTGCCAGCAGCAGGGACCCCGCAACTACTGAAGCTTTCTTT.

The rearrangement links TRBV7-8 to TRBJ2-3; D may be TRBD2 (5 bases). The germline V gene encodes CDR1 SGHVS and CDR2 FQNEAQ. This CDR3 comprises 13 residues. Trimming took 6 bases from V and 6 from J, leaving 13 bases between them. CDR3 loop: CASRPVGVDTQYF. The CDR3 bases are TGTGCCAGCAGGCCGGTCGGGGTGGATACGCAGTATTTT.

The chain uses TRBV6-5 and TRBJ2-1; D uncertain. This CDR3 has 15 amino acids. Trimming shortened V by 6 bases and J by 0 bases, and 12 bases separated the two germline ends. Germline-derived CDR1 and CDR2 are MNHEY and SVGAGI. The CDR3 reads CASRLDPSSYNEQFF. CDR3 sequence (DNA): TGTGCCAGCAGACTGGACCCAAGCTCCTACAATGAGCAGTTCTTC.

The sample holds a few counts of this clone. The chain uses TRBV6-5 and TRBJ1-3; TRBD1 aligns across 8 bases. This CDR3 has 13 residues. V lost 6 bases to trimming and J lost 4 bases; unmatched junction nucleotides: 2. Germline V CDR1 and CDR2: MNHEY, SVGAGI. In nucleotides, the CDR3 is TGTGCCAGCAGACGGACAGGGGGAAACACCATATATTTT. Protein product: CASRRTGGNTIYF.

The chain carries TRBV7-9 and TRBJ2-5; D unresolved. Germline values: CDR1 SEHNR, CDR2 FQNEAQ (reference sequence). CDR3 length: 16 amino acids. The V and J ends lost 5 bases and 4 bases respectively, with 20 bases between them. The CDR3 DNA reads TGTGCCAGCAGCCCGGAGTTTACTACGGTAGGAGAGACCCAGTACTTC. Its translation: CASSPEFTTVGETQYF.

This clone was observed once. The gene calls are TRBV9 and TRBJ2-3, with 16 bases lining up with TRBD2. The V gene's germline CDR1 is SGDLS and CDR2 YYNGEE. The ends lost 2 bases at V and 5 bases at J; junction bases unmatched: 8. This CDR3 is built from 18 residues. CDR3 loop: CASSVSGTSGGAKDTQYF. CDR3 nucleotide sequence: TGTGCCAGCAGCGTTTCCGGGACTAGCGGGGGGGCGAAAGATACGCAGTATTTT.

V is TRBV5-1 and J is TRBJ2-2; D gene uncertain. The CDR3 length is 16 residues. The V and J ends lost 1 base and 0 bases respectively, with 10 bases between them. From germline, CDR1 is SGHRS and CDR2 YFSETQ. This CDR3 reads CASSLLTRSNTGELFF. Written as DNA, the CDR3 is TGCGCCAGCAGCTTGTTAACACGGTCGAACACCGGGGAGCTGTTTTTT.

The chain combines TRBV7-9 with TRBJ2-2, with 10 bases identical to TRBD1. The CDR3 spans 15 residues. CDR1 and CDR2 (germline): SEHNR, FQNEAQ (reference sequence). V dropped 4 bases and J dropped 4; count of bases not matched to a gene: 3. The CDR3 sequence is CASSSDRGRTGELFF. The CDR3 DNA follows: TGTGCCAGCAGCTCCGACAGGGGGCGCACCGGGGAGCTGTTTTTT.

This clone has more than one count but fewer than ten. The chain combines TRBV5-1 with TRBJ2-2; tentative D call: TRBD1 (5 bases). Between the trimmed V and J ends, which lost 1 base and 5 bases, there was a span of 12 bases. The CDR3 extends over 15 amino acids. Germline V gene lookup returns CDR1 SGHRS and CDR2 YFSETQ. CDR3: CASSLLRGGTGELFF. In DNA, the CDR3 is TGCGCCAGCAGCTTGTTAAGGGGTGGAACCGGGGAGCTGTTTTTT. Complete variable domain (other parts from reference TRBV5-1 and TRBJ2-2): KAGVTQTPRYLIKTRGQQVTLSCSPISGHRSVSWYQQTPGQGLQFLFEYFSETQRNKGNFPGRFSGRQFSNSRSEMNVSTLELGDSALYLCASSLLRGGTGELFFGEGSRLTVL.

V usage is TRBV15 and J usage is TRBJ2-2; either TRBD1 or TRBD2 may supply D (5 bases each). CDR1 is LNHNV, CDR2 YYDKDF, per germline (reference sequence). This CDR3 region has 19 residues. Trimming removed 1 base at V and 6 bases at J, with 24 bases between. As DNA, the CDR3 is TGTGCCACCAGCAGAGTCCCCGGGGCGGCGACCCTGGGGGCCGGGGAGCTGTTTTTT. Translation: CATSRVPGAATLGAGELFF. Together with reference TRBV15 and TRBJ2-2, the CDR3 gives the full variable domain: DAMVIQNPRYQVTQFGKPVTLSCSQTLNHNVMYWYQQKSSQAPKLLFHYYDKDFNNEADTPDNFQSRRPNTSFCFLDIRSPGLGDTAMYLCATSRVPGAATLGAGELFFGEGSRLTVL.

The chain has TRBV2 and TRBJ2-2, with D unresolved. V lost 7 bases, J lost 0 bases, and 6 bases lay in between. CDR1 is SNHLY, CDR2 FYNNEI, per germline. The length of the CDR3 is 13 residues. This CDR3 reads CASIEPNTGELFF. CDR3 bases: TGTGCCAGCATTGAGCCGAACACCGGGGAGCTGTTTTTT.

The chain has TRBV4-1 and TRBJ1-2; weak D call: TRBD1 (6 bases). V was clipped by 0 bases and J by 8 bases, with 16 bases between them. The CDR3 is 15 amino acids. Germline CDR1 MGHRA, CDR2 YSYEKL. CDR3 DNA: TGCGCCAGCAGCCAAGATCCCCAGGGGCCTCTAGGCTACACCTTC. This encodes CASSQDPQGPLGYTF.

V is TRBV11-1 and J is TRBJ1-2; no definite D call. In germline, CDR1 is SGHAT, CDR2 FQDESV (reference sequence). The CDR3 sequence is 12 residues long. Trimming left V 1 base short and J 7 bases short, with 7 bases between. Here the CDR3 DNA reads TGTGCCAGCAGCTTAGAACCGGGTGGCTACACCTTC. This translates into CASSLEPGGYTF. Complete variable domain (other parts from reference TRBV11-1 and TRBJ1-2): EAEVAQSPRYKITEKSQAVAFWCDPISGHATLYWYRQILGQGPELLVQFQDESVVDDSQLPKDRFSAERLKGVDSTLKIQPAELGDSAMYLCASSLEPGGYTFGSGTRLTVV.

This clone has only a few counts. V is TRBV5-1 and J is TRBJ1-3; maybe TRBD1 (5 bases). The CDR3 covers 16 residues. Germline values: CDR1 SGHRS, CDR2 YFSETQ. The ends were cut back, 4 bases at V and 0 bases at J, with 14 bases in the middle. The CDR3 spells CASSSRDLASGNTIYF. DNA of the CDR3: TGCGCCAGCAGCAGCAGGGATTTAGCCTCTGGAAACACCATATATTTT. The full variable domain, in which reference TRBV5-1 and TRBJ1-3 provide the parts outside the CDR3, is KAGVTQTPRYLIKTRGQQVTLSCSPISGHRSVSWYQQTPGQGLQFLFEYFSETQRNKGNFPGRFSGRQFSNSRSEMNVSTLELGDSALYLCASSSRDLASGNTIYFGEGSWLTVV.

This clone was seen once. The V gene is TRBV28, the J gene TRBJ2-7; D not resolved. The CDR3 is 11 residues long. Germline V CDR1 and CDR2: MDHEN, SYDVKM. The V gene lost 5 bases and the J gene lost 5 bases, with 7 bases spanning the gap. CDR3 nucleotides: TGTGCCAGCAGTACCTACGACGAGCAGTACTTC. It specifies CASSTYDEQYF.

The rearrangement uses TRBV27 and TRBJ2-4; the match to TRBD1 covers 8 bases. The J segment lost 3 bases and the V segment lost 5 bases, leaving 6 bases of the junction unmatched. The CDR3 has 15 amino acids. The V gene's germline CDR1 is MNHEY and CDR2 SMNVEV (reference sequence). This chain's CDR3 is CASSDRGFDKNIQYF. CDR3 DNA sequence: TGTGCCAGCAGTGACAGGGGTTTTGACAAAAACATTCAGTACTTC.

The chain uses TRBV9 and TRBJ2-7; 10 bases line up with TRBD2. Trimming removed 0 bases from V and 3 bases from J; junction bases left unmatched: 3. Germline assignment: CDR1 SGDLS and CDR2 YYNGEE. The CDR3 sequence is 15 residues long. This CDR3 reads CASSVGSSGGYEQYF. CDR3 in DNA: TGTGCCAGCAGCGTAGGGTCTAGCGGGGGCTACGAGCAGTACTTC.

The chain carries TRBV28 and TRBJ1-6, with TRBD1 matching 7 bases. CDR1 and CDR2 from the germline V gene are MDHEN and SYDVKM. The CDR3 runs 17 residues. J lost 6 bases, V lost 0 bases, and 8 bases had no gene match. CDR3: CASSLWSTGISNSPLHF. The CDR3 DNA follows: TGTGCCAGCAGTTTATGGTCGACAGGGATTAGTAATTCACCCCTCCACTTT.